This T cell receptor beta chain was identified in a study of blood T cell repertoires in COVID-19. About the research overall: The study drew acute and convalescent COVID-19 samples from the United States, Italy and Spain. T cells, B-cell-depleted T cells, or PBMCs supplied cDNA or gDNA.

Original processing methods: The authors estimated nucleated cell counts from reference gene primer amplification. Clones were sequenced by immunoSEQ multiplex PCR, and TCRdb holds only the in-frame ones, with some missing. V and J calls and clone size are as listed in that table; D and trimming were resolved from the DNA. The table includes about 130,000 clones, roughly 80% detected once. The germline V and J ends were trimmed by 3 bases and 3 bases, with 14 bases remaining between them. CDR1 and CDR2 from the germline V gene are MGHDK and SYGVNS. This CDR3 comprises 15 residues. The genes are TRBV25-1 and TRBJ1-2; D is perhaps TRBD1 (5 bases). This clonotype was obtained from a man between 60 and 75 years old with acute or convalescent COVID-19. The sequenced sample consisted of peripheral blood. CDR3 in DNA: TGTGCCAGCAGTGAGGGCCAGGGTATCGACTATGGCTACACCTTC. Translation gives CASSEGQGIDYGYTF.